A single TCR beta chain is shown here with its context. This clone was observed a handful of times. The target of this receptor is not known. No base quality values were provided; no much bigger clone lies one nucleotide off. This record belongs to a study of blood T cell repertoires in COVID-19 (dated by TCRdb to between 2020 and 2021). With regard to the full study: The collaborator samples originated in the United States, Italy and Spain and spanned the acute and convalescent phases of COVID-19. The material from the prospective study consisted of cDNA or gDNA derived from T cells, B-cell-depleted T cells, or PBMCs. Where HLA class I and class II types were available, the types were taken from metadata supplied by the sample provider, not from assay-based typing. The repertoires were made available in a free public database intended to serve as a resource for research on the immune response to SARS-CoV-2. A de-identified subject ID, COVID-19 status, age in years and sex were almost always included in the sample metadata. Deeply sampled blood TCRbeta repertoires from subjects exposed to, actively infected with, or recovered from COVID-19 were included in the dataset. Samples were obtained from the ongoing ImmuneRACE study (first 160 participants) and from about 1,300 subjects provided by 6 global collaborators.

Each collaborating institution followed its own protocols to collect whole blood in K2EDTA tubes. For TCRbeta analysis, collaborators shipped samples in one of three forms: frozen whole blood, isolated PBMCs, or DNA extracted from either of those sample types. TCRbeta CDR3 regions were amplified from genomic DNA using the immunoSEQ Assay, a bias-controlled multiplex PCR. Per the source publication's procedure: The number of nucleated cells in each sample was estimated from the amplification of reference gene primers within the assay. To quantify the absolute abundance of each unique TCRbeta CDR3 rearrangement, sequence reads were collapsed and filtered. For each sample, productive Simpson clonality was calculated as the square root of Simpson's diversity index across productive rearrangements. TCRdb obtained this table from immuneACCESS and retained in-frame rearrangements with V and J assigned. These tables miss some clones; where compared with another copy, unresolved V genes account for less than half of the shortfall, and the remainder is unexplained. The D gene and trimming were derived from the DNA, and the V and J assignments and clone size from that table. The sample profile shows over 300,000 clones; around 83% of them were found once. The ten largest clones capture around 1.2% of the sample.

Overall study outcomes, separate from this receptor: The quantity of clinical and demographic metadata differed by source and by participant and was supplied without curation.

As encoded in the germline V gene, CDR1 is SGHDN while CDR2 is FVKESK. Reading from cysteine to phenylalanine, the CDR3 counts 16 amino acids. Only the CDR3 part of the read is kept: 48 bases, read in frame from the first base. V loses 2 bases of germline sequence and J loses 3 bases, and the interval between the two ends is 16 bases. Recombination linked TRBV14 to TRBJ1-1; the D gene remains uncertain. The sample was peripheral blood. The TCR comes from a woman between 50 and 59 years old with acute or convalescent COVID-19. The encoded CDR3 is CASSQKRASLYTEAFF. The nucleotide sequence reads TGTGCCAGCAGCCAAAAGCGGGCCTCTCTCTACACTGAAGCTTTCTTT.